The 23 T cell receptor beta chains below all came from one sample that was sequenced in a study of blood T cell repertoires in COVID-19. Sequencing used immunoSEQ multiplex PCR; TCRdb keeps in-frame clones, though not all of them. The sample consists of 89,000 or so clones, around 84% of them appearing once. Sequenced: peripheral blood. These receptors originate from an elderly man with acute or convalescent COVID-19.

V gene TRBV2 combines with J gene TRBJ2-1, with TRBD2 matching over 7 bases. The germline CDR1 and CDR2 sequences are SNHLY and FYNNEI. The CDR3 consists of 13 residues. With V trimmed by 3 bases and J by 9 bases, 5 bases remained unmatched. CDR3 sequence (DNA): TGTGCCAGCAGTGACGGACTAGTGGCTGAGCAGTTCTTC. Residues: CASSDGLVAEQFF. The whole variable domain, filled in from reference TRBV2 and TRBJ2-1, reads EPEVTQTPSHQVTQMGQEVILRCVPISNHLYFYWYRQILGQKVEFLVSFYNNEISEKSEIFDDQFSVERPDGSNFTLKIRSTKLEDSAMYFCASSDGLVAEQFFGPGTRLTVL.

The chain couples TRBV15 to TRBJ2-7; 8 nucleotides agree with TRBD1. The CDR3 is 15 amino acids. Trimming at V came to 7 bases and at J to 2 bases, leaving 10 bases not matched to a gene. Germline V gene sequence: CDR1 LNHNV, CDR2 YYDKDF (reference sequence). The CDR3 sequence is CATTRGGQGTYEQYF. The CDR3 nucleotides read TGTGCCACCACGCGAGGTGGACAGGGTACCTACGAGCAGTACTTC. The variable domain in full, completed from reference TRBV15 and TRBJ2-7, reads DAMVIQNPRYQVTQFGKPVTLSCSQTLNHNVMYWYQQKSSQAPKLLFHYYDKDFNNEADTPDNFQSRRPNTSFCFLDIRSPGLGDTAMYLCATTRGGQGTYEQYFGPGTRLTVT.

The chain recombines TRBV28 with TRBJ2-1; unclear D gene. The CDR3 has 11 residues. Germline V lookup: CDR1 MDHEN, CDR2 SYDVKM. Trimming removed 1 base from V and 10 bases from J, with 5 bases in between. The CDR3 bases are TGTGCCAGCAGTTTATTTAAAGAGCAGTTCTTC. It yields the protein CASSLFKEQFF.

The CDR3 spells CASSQGDFRTDTQYF. CDR3 in DNA: TGTGCCAGCAGCCAGGGGGACTTCCGCACAGATACGCAGTATTTT. The chain uses TRBV14 and TRBJ2-3; D is perhaps TRBD2 (6 bases). The V end lost 3 bases, the J end lost 1 base, and 11 bases lay between the germline ends. The V gene's germline CDR1 is SGHDN and CDR2 FVKESK. The CDR3 spans 15 residues.

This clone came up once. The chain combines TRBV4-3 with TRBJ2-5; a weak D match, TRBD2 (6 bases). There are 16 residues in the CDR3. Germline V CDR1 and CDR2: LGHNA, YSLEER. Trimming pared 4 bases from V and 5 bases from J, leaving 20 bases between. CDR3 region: CASSPSRGLNAETQYF. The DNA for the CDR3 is TGCGCCAGCAGCCCCTCGAGAGGACTAAACGCGGAGACCCAGTACTTC.

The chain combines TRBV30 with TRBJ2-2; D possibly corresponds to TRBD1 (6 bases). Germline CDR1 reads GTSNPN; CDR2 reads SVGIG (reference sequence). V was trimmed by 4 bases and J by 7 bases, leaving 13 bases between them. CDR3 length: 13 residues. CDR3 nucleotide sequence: TGTGCCTGGAACGGACAGCGCAGCGGGGAGCTGTTTTTT. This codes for CAWNGQRSGELFF.

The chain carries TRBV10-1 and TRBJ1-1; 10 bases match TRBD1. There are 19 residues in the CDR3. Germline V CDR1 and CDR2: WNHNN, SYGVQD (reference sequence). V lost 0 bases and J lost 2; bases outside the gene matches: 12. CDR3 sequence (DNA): TGCGCCAGCAGTGAGTCGAAGGTAGACAGGGGGCTTCAAAACACTGAAGCTTTCTTT. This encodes CASSESKVDRGLQNTEAFF.

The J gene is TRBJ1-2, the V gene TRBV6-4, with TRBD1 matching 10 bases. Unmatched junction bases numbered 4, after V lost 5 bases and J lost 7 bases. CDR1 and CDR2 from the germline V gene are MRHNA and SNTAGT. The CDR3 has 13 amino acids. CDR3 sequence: CASSTDRGLGYTF. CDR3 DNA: TGTGCCAGCAGTACTGACAGGGGGCTTGGCTACACCTTC.

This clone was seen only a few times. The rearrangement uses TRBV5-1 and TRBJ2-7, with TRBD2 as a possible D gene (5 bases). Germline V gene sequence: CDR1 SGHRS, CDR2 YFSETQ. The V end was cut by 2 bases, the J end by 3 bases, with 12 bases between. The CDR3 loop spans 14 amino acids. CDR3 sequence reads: CASSLYGVGYEQYF. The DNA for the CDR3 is TGCGCCAGCAGCTTATACGGGGTAGGCTACGAGCAGTACTTC.

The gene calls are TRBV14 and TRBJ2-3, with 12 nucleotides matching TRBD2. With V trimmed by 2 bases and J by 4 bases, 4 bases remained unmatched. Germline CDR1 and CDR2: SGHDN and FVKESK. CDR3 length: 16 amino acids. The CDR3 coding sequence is TGTGCCAGCAGCCAACGACTAGCGGGAGTTTCAGATACGCAGTATTTT. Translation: CASSQRLAGVSDTQYF.

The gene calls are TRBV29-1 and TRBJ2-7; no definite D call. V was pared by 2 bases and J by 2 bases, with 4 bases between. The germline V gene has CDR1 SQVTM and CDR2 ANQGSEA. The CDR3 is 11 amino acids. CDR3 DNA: TGCAGCGTTGAACAGGCCTACGAGCAGTACTTC. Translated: CSVEQAYEQYF.

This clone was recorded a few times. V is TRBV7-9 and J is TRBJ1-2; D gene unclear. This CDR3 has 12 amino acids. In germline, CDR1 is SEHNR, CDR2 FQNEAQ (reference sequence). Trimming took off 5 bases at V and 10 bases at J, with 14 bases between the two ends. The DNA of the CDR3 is TGTGCCAGCAGCCTCCAGGTCGAAGACTACACCTTC. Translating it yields CASSLQVEDYTF.

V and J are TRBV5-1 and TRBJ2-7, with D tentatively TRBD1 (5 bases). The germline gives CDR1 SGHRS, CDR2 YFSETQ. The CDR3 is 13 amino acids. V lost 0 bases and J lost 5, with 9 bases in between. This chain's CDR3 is CASSLVQGDEQYF. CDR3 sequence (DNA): TGCGCCAGCAGCTTGGTCCAGGGCGACGAGCAGTACTTC.

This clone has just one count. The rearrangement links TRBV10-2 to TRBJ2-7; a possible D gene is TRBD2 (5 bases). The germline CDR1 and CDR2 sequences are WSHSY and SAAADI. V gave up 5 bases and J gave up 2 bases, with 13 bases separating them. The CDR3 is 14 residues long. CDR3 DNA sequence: TGCGCCAGCAGTCGGCTAGCCGAAGCCTACGAGCAGTACTTC. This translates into CASSRLAEAYEQYF.

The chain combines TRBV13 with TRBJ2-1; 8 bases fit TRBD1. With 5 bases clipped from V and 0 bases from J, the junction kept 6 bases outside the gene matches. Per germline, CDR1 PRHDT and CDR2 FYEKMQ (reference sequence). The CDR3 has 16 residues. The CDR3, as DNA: TGTGCCAGCAGCCCGAACAGGGGGAACTCCTACAATGAGCAGTTCTTC. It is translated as CASSPNRGNSYNEQFF.

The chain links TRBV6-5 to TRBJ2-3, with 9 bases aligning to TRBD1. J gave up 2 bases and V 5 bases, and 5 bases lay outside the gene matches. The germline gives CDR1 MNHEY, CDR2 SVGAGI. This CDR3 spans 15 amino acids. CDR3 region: CASSSRDRDTDTQYF. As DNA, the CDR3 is TGTGCCAGCAGTAGCCGGGACAGGGACACAGATACGCAGTATTTT.

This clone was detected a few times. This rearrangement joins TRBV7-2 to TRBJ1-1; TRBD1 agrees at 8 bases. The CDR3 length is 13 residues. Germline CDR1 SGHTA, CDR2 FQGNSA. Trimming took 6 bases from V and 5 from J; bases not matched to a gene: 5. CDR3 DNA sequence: TGTGCCAGCAGTATTCGACAGGGGACTGAAGCTTTCTTT. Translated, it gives CASSIRQGTEAFF. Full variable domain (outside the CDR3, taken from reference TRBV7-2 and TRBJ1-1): GAGVSQSPSNKVTEKGKDVELRCDPISGHTALYWYRQSLGQGLEFLIYFQGNSAPDKSGLPSDRFSAERTGGSVSTLTIQRTQQEDSAVYLCASSIRQGTEAFFGQGTRLTVV.

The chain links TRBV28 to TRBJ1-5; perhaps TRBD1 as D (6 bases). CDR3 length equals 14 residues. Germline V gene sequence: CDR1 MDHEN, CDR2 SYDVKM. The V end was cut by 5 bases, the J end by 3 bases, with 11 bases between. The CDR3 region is CASSGQNFNQPQHF. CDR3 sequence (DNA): TGTGCCAGCAGTGGACAGAATTTCAATCAGCCCCAGCATTTT.

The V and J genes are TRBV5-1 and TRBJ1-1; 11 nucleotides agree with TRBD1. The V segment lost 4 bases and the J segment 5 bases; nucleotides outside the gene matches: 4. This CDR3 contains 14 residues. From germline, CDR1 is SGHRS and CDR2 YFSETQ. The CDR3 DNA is TGCGCCAGCAGCCAAGGGACAGGGGGGACTGAAGCTTTCTTT. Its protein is CASSQGTGGTEAFF. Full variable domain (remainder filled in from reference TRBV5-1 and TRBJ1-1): KAGVTQTPRYLIKTRGQQVTLSCSPISGHRSVSWYQQTPGQGLQFLFEYFSETQRNKGNFPGRFSGRQFSNSRSEMNVSTLELGDSALYLCASSQGTGGTEAFFGQGTRLTVV.

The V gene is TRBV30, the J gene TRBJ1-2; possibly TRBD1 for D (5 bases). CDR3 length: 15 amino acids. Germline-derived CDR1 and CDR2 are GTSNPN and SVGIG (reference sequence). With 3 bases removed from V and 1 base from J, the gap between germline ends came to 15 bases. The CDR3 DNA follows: TGTGCCTGGAGCCTAGGGGCTGCCCTTAACTATGGCTACACCTTC. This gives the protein CAWSLGAALNYGYTF. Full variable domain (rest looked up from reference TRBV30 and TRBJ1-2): SQTIHQWPATLVQPVGSPLSLECTVEGTSNPNLYWYRQAAGRGLQLLFYSVGIGQISSEVPQNLSASRPQDRQFILSSKKLLLSDSGFYLCAWSLGAALNYGYTFGSGTRLTVV.

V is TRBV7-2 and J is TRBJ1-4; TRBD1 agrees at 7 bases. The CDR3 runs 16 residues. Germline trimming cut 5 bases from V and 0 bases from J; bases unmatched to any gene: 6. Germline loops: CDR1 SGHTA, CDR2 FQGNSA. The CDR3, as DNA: TGTGCCAGCAGCCTGGACAGGCGTGCAACTAATGAAAAACTGTTTTTT. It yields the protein CASSLDRRATNEKLFF.

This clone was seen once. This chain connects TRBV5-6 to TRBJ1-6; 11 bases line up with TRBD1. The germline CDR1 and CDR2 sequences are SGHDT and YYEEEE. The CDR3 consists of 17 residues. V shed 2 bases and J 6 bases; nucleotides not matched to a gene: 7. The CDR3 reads CASSLGQGAGVNSPLHF. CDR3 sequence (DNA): TGTGCCAGCAGCTTAGGACAGGGGGCAGGAGTTAATTCACCCCTCCACTTT. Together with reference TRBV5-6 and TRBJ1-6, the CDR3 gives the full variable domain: DAGVTQSPTHLIKTRGQQVTLRCSPKSGHDTVSWYQQALGQGPQFIFQYYEEEERQRGNFPDRFSGHQFPNYSSELNVNALLLGDSALYLCASSLGQGAGVNSPLHFGNGTRLTVT.

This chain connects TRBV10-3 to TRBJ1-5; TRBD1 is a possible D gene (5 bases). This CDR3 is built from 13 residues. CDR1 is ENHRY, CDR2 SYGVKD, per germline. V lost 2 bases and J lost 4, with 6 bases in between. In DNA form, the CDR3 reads TGTGCCATCAGTGAGAACAGGAATCAGCCCCAGCATTTT. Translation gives CAISENRNQPQHF.